What follows is one T cell receptor beta chain and its context. What it recognizes is unknown. The entry originates in a study of cytomegalovirus exposure and HLA in healthy donors. Study-level findings and limits: Most TCR sequences proved rare, with some public TCRs found in many donors. TCR beta V segments were, for the most part, productive about 87% or about 30% of the time in an earlier analysis.

Primers: 60 Vbeta forward and 13 Jbeta reverse. Profiled with immunoSEQ multiplex PCR; TCRdb holds only in-frame clones, not every one. This table holds under 150,000 clones, 65% to 90% found once. Germline V gene sequence: CDR1 SNHLY, CDR2 FYNNEI. The V segment lost 6 bases and the J segment 3 bases; nucleotides outside the gene matches: 4. CDR3 length: 14 amino acids. This receptor was obtained from a girl aged 2 to 10 in good health and CMV-seronegative. The chain links TRBV2 to TRBJ1-1; TRBD1 aligns across 10 bases. The sequencing input was PBMCs. This CDR3 reads CASSSGQGDTEAFF. For the CDR3, the DNA is TGTGCCAGCAGCTCCGGACAGGGGGACACTGAAGCTTTCTTT.